Described below is a single T cell receptor (beta chain) sequence and its context. Its specificity is not known. The data derive from a study of blood T cells in healthy people across ages. There were at least 6 micrograms of total RNA extracted from every sample. A second PCR of 7 to 11 cycles used a sample-barcoded 5' primer and a J-beta primer mix. One entry per CDR3 protein results from TCRdb running MiXCR on the 5' RACE reads. The data hold over 1,200,000 distinct CDR3 sequences, with approximately 59% observed a single time. Study observations and caveats: As naive T cell percentage varied, TCR beta diversity correlated strongly with it. Long-lived donors had more naive CD4+ cells and higher diversity than aged donors.

This CDR3 is 12 amino acids long. V was cut by 4 bases and J by 3 bases, with 7 bases left in between. The germline V gene encodes CDR1 SQVTM and CDR2 ANQGSEA. The genes are TRBV29-1 and TRBJ2-1; D call uncertain. The specimen sequenced was blood. The receptor was isolated from a man aged 18 to 35 in good health. Here the CDR3 reads CSVVLDYNEQFF. In DNA form, the CDR3 reads TGCAGCGTTGTACTGGACTACAATGAGCAGTTCTTC.